This passage covers 25 T cell receptor beta chains from one sample sequenced in a study of control samples from healthy donors and cancer patients. Clones were sequenced by immunoSEQ multiplex PCR, and TCRdb holds only the in-frame ones, with some missing. The table includes tens of thousands of clones, roughly nine tenths detected once. The sample comprised blood. These receptors came from a man younger than 40 in good health.

A few counts support this clone. The chain uses TRBV15 and TRBJ2-1; 15 positions agree with TRBD2. Germline assignment: CDR1 LNHNV and CDR2 YYDKDF (reference sequence). CDR3 size: 18 residues. With V trimmed by 1 base and J by 5 bases, 6 bases remained unmatched. The CDR3 loop reads CATSRGTSGRAGDNEQFF. The CDR3 DNA reads TGTGCCACCAGCAGAGGGACTAGCGGGAGGGCCGGGGACAATGAGCAGTTCTTC.

The V gene is TRBV9, the J gene TRBJ2-7; no clear D. Germline V gives CDR1 SGDLS, CDR2 YYNGEE. The CDR3 runs 15 residues. V lost 0 bases, J lost 2 bases, and 12 bases lay in between. CDR3 sequence (DNA): TGTGCCAGCAGCGTAGAGGCACTCCCTACCTACGAGCAGTACTTC. It specifies CASSVEALPTYEQYF.

This clone was seen only once. The chain couples TRBV5-1 to TRBJ2-7, with 9 bases identical to TRBD2. Germline V lookup: CDR1 SGHRS, CDR2 YFSETQ. The CDR3 loop spans 14 amino acids. The J segment lost 7 bases and the V segment lost 4 bases, leaving 9 bases of the junction unmatched. The CDR3 region has the DNA TGCGCCAGCAGCCCCGCCGGGACTAGCCGAGAGCAGTACTTC. Its translation: CASSPAGTSREQYF.

The chain joins TRBV2 to TRBJ1-5; no clear D. This CDR3 is 14 amino acids long. Germline-derived CDR1 and CDR2 are SNHLY and FYNNEI. The ends were cut back, 4 bases at V and 2 bases at J, with 9 bases in the middle. The CDR3 region is CASSVGRGNQPQHF. DNA for the CDR3: TGTGCCAGCAGTGTGGGTAGGGGCAATCAGCCCCAGCATTTT.

The chain recombines TRBV30 with TRBJ1-1, with D possibly being TRBD1 (6 bases). CDR3 length: 14 residues. V dropped 7 bases and J dropped 0 bases, with 15 bases sitting between them. The V gene's germline CDR1 is GTSNPN and CDR2 SVGIG (reference sequence). The CDR3 spells CAFSPGTLNTEAFF. The CDR3 nucleotides are TGTGCCTTTTCCCCCGGGACATTGAACACTGAAGCTTTCTTT.

V usage is TRBV5-1 and J usage is TRBJ1-1; 8 bases line up with TRBD1. CDR1 and CDR2 (germline): SGHRS, YFSETQ. The CDR3 has 16 residues. The V segment lost 4 bases and the J segment 1 base; nucleotides outside the gene matches: 9. CDR3 DNA: TGCGCCAGCAGCGTTACTCCCGGACAGGGGAACACTGAAGCTTTCTTT. This translates into CASSVTPGQGNTEAFF.

This chain joins TRBV4-1 and TRBJ1-1; 7 nucleotides agree with TRBD1. V gave up 3 bases and J gave up 1 base; unmatched junction bases: 2. The CDR3 has 14 residues. Germline V gene sequence: CDR1 MGHRA, CDR2 YSYEKL. The DNA of the CDR3 is TGCGCCAGCAGCCACGGACAGGAGAACACTGAAGCTTTCTTT. Protein: CASSHGQENTEAFF.

This clone was observed a few times. The chain couples TRBV2 to TRBJ2-7, with D unresolved. The CDR3 covers 14 residues. Trimming took 7 bases from V and 3 from J, leaving 16 bases between them. Germline assignment: CDR1 SNHLY and CDR2 FYNNEI. DNA for the CDR3: TGTGCCAGCAAAGCGAGGCCCTTGGGCTACGAGCAGTACTTC. Protein sequence: CASKARPLGYEQYF. Supplemented by reference TRBV2 and TRBJ2-7, the full variable domain reads EPEVTQTPSHQVTQMGQEVILRCVPISNHLYFYWYRQILGQKVEFLVSFYNNEISEKSEIFDDQFSVERPDGSNFTLKIRSTKLEDSAMYFCASKARPLGYEQYFGPGTRLTVT.

The chain carries TRBV6-6 and TRBJ2-7; D perhaps matches TRBD1 (6 bases). CDR3 size: 14 residues. Between the trimmed V and J ends, which lost 0 bases and 3 bases, there was a span of 9 bases. The germline V gene encodes CDR1 MNHNY and CDR2 SVGAGI (reference sequence). Written as DNA, the CDR3 is TGTGCCAGCAGTTACTCGGGGGCCGTCTACGAGCAGTACTTC. Translation: CASSYSGAVYEQYF.

V usage is TRBV6-5 and J usage is TRBJ2-7, with 7 bases that match TRBD1. Germline CDR1 and CDR2: MNHEY and SVGAGI. CDR3 length: 15 amino acids. J gave up 1 base and V 4 bases, and 7 bases lay outside the gene matches. CDR3 sequence: CASSSGTALSYEQYF. The CDR3 coding sequence is TGTGCCAGCAGTTCCGGGACAGCTCTGTCCTACGAGCAGTACTTC.

This clone showed up just once. This chain links TRBV4-2 with TRBJ1-3, with D unresolved. The CDR3 covers 15 residues. CDR1 LGHNA and CDR2 YNFKEQ come from the germline V gene. V dropped 4 bases and J dropped 2 bases, with 12 bases sitting between them. In nucleotides, the CDR3 is TGTGCCAGCAGCCCAGGACCAGAAGCTGGAAACACCATATATTTT. It encodes CASSPGPEAGNTIYF.

This chain uses TRBV9 with TRBJ2-7; D remains ambiguous. Trimming cost V 4 bases and J 0 bases, with 11 bases left between them. The CDR3 length is 14 residues. The V gene's germline CDR1 is SGDLS and CDR2 YYNGEE. CDR3 nucleotide sequence: TGTGCCAGCAGCCAGACTGGCGACTCCTACGAGCAGTACTTC. Residues: CASSQTGDSYEQYF.

This chain connects TRBV19 to TRBJ2-7, with 11 bases that match TRBD1. This CDR3 has 14 amino acids. The junction had 1 base not matched to a gene; V was cut back by 5 bases and J by 1 base. From germline, CDR1 is LNHDA and CDR2 SQIVND (reference sequence). The CDR3 DNA reads TGTGCCAGTAGTGGGACAGGGGGATCCTACGAGCAGTACTTC. Protein product: CASSGTGGSYEQYF.

V and J are TRBV4-1 and TRBJ2-1; weak D call: TRBD1 (5 bases). Trimming removed 2 bases from V and 7 bases from J, with 18 bases in between. Germline V gene lookup returns CDR1 MGHRA and CDR2 YSYEKL. CDR3 length: 16 amino acids. CDR3 protein: CASSQPRTDIINEQFF. In DNA, the CDR3 is TGCGCCAGCAGCCAACCACGGACGGACATCATTAATGAGCAGTTCTTC.

This sequence joins TRBV7-2 and TRBJ2-2, with TRBD2 as a possible D gene (6 bases). V lost 1 base and J lost 5, with 17 bases in between. CDR3 length equals 17 residues. Germline-derived CDR1 and CDR2 are SGHTA and FQGNSA. CDR3 in amino acids: CASSLGPLAGRTGELFF. The CDR3 coding sequence is TGTGCCAGCAGCTTAGGGCCATTGGCAGGGAGGACCGGGGAGCTGTTTTTT.

The chain combines TRBV6-6 with TRBJ1-5; 12 nucleotides match TRBD1. With 5 bases clipped from V and 2 bases from J, the junction kept 7 bases outside the gene matches. Looked up from germline, CDR1 is MNHNY and CDR2 is SVGAGI (reference sequence). This CDR3 has 17 amino acids. CDR3 sequence: CASSLPGTGGGNQPQHF. The CDR3 DNA sequence: TGTGCCAGCAGTCTCCCCGGGACAGGGGGCGGCAATCAGCCCCAGCATTTT.

The sample holds one count of this clone. The chain is built from TRBV24-1 and TRBJ2-3; either TRBD1 or TRBD2 may supply D (5 bases each). Per the germline V gene, CDR1 is KGHDR and CDR2 is SFDVKD. V lost 4 bases and J 2 bases, leaving 21 bases between the germline ends. The CDR3 runs to 18 residues. The CDR3 region is CATSDLPWDGSYTDTQYF. The CDR3 DNA is TGTGCCACCAGTGACCTCCCCTGGGACGGATCCTACACAGATACGCAGTATTTT.

This chain uses TRBV5-1 with TRBJ1-6, with D possibly matching TRBD1 (6 bases). The CDR3 length is 15 residues. Trimming removed 4 bases from V and 5 bases from J, with 13 bases in between. Germline CDR1 is SGHRS and CDR2 is YFSETQ. The CDR3 protein is CASSQSTGNNSPLHF. The CDR3 nucleotides are TGCGCCAGCAGCCAAAGTACAGGGAATAATTCACCCCTCCACTTT.

This chain links TRBV25-1 with TRBJ2-5, with D tentatively TRBD2 (7 bases). This CDR3 has 15 amino acids. The germline V gene has CDR1 MGHDK and CDR2 SYGVNS. Between the trimmed V and J ends, which lost 7 bases and 5 bases, there was a span of 20 bases. CDR3 sequence (DNA): TGTGCCAGCAAATATCCGGGGGGACAATCGGAGACCCAGTACTTC. Its translation: CASKYPGGQSETQYF.

The chain couples TRBV18 to TRBJ2-7, with D maybe TRBD2 (6 bases). CDR1 is KGHSH and CDR2 is LQKENI in the germline V gene. Trimming removed 0 bases from V and 4 bases from J, with 16 bases in between. This CDR3 has 16 residues. Written as DNA, the CDR3 is TGTGCCAGCTCACCACCTTTACTGGGGGGATCTTACGAGCAGTACTTC. This codes for CASSPPLLGGSYEQYF.

The V gene is TRBV13, the J gene TRBJ1-6; TRBD1 matches at 8 bases. CDR3 length: 14 residues. Trimming took 4 bases from V and 12 from J; bases not matched to a gene: 8. CDR1 is PRHDT, CDR2 FYEKMQ, per germline (reference sequence). Here the CDR3 DNA reads TGTGCCAGCAGCTCCGTCCCCGACAGGGGACCCCTCCACTTT. Residues: CASSSVPDRGPLHF. Variable domain in full (rest from reference TRBV13 and TRBJ1-6): AAGVIQSPRHLIKEKRETATLKCYPIPRHDTVYWYQQGPGQDPQFLISFYEKMQSDKGSIPDRFSAQQFSDYHSELNMSSLELGDSALYFCASSSVPDRGPLHFGNGTRLTVT.

V is TRBV7-3 and J is TRBJ2-2; D uncertain. There are 14 residues in the CDR3. Trimming pared 4 bases from V and 6 bases from J, leaving 12 bases between. Germline lookup yields CDR1 SGHTA and CDR2 FQGTGA. The CDR3 region has the DNA TGTGCCAGCAGCTCACGGACGGGCTCCGGGGAGCTGTTTTTT. This translates into CASSSRTGSGELFF.

The chain recombines TRBV3-1 (or the pseudogene TRBV3-2) with TRBJ2-7; D is possibly TRBD1 (5 bases). The length of the CDR3 is 12 residues. From germline, CDR1 is LGHDT and CDR2 YNNKEL (reference sequence). Deletions cut 3 bases from V and 5 bases from J, with 8 bases between. CDR3 DNA: TGTGCCAGCAGCCAGAACAGGAACGAGCAGTACTTC. Encoded protein: CASSQNRNEQYF.

This chain connects TRBV18 to TRBJ2-1, with D perhaps matching TRBD2 (5 bases). The germline V and J ends were trimmed by 5 bases and 7 bases, with 6 bases remaining between them. From germline, CDR1 is KGHSH and CDR2 LQKENI. The CDR3 sequence is 11 residues long. CDR3 sequence reads: CASSRENEQFF. Written as DNA, the CDR3 is TGTGCCAGCTCAAGGGAGAATGAGCAGTTCTTC.

This chain uses TRBV30 with TRBJ2-7, with D perhaps TRBD2 (5 bases). This CDR3 is 14 amino acids long. CDR1 and CDR2 from the germline V gene are GTSNPN and SVGIG (reference sequence). Trimming cost V 3 bases and J 5 bases, with 17 bases left between them. CDR3: CAWSIGLGRDEQYF. DNA of the CDR3: TGTGCCTGGAGCATCGGACTCGGACGGGACGAGCAGTACTTC.